These 22 T cell receptor beta chains came from one sample sequenced in a study of early T cells in non-severe SARS-CoV-2 infection. Each CDR3 protein gets one entry after TCRdb re-called the 5' RACE reads with MiXCR. The sample has about 61,000 distinct CDR3 sequences, approximately 10% seen once. Sequencing input: whole blood. These receptor sequences come from an adult who was a healthcare worker with PCR-confirmed SARS-CoV-2 infection or an uninfected control (not recorded which).

This clonotype has only a few counts. The chain combines TRBV20-1 with TRBJ2-4; D is possibly TRBD1 (6 bases). The CDR3 extends over 14 amino acids. Germline CDR1 and CDR2: DFQATT and SNEGSKA (reference sequence). V gave up 3 bases and J gave up 4 bases, with 13 bases separating them. CDR3 coding DNA: TGCAGTGCTAGTCGGGCAGGGGCAAAAAACATTCAGTACTTC. Translating gives CSASRAGAKNIQYF.

V usage is TRBV6-2 or TRBV6-3 and J usage is TRBJ2-2; D not resolved. This CDR3 is 12 amino acids long. In germline, CDR1 is MNHEY, CDR2 SVGEGT. Trimming stripped 2 bases from V and 6 bases from J, with 4 bases between. The CDR3 loop reads CASSYGSGELFF. CDR3 coding DNA: TGTGCCAGCAGTTACGGGTCCGGGGAGCTGTTTTTT.

There are a few counts of this clonotype. This chain connects TRBV29-1 to TRBJ1-2; D may be TRBD1 (5 bases). V shed 4 bases and J shed 7 bases, with 13 bases lying between them. The CDR3 consists of 12 residues. Germline V gives CDR1 SQVTM, CDR2 ANQGSEA. Here the CDR3 reads CSVAGDARGYTF. The DNA for the CDR3 is TGCAGCGTTGCGGGGGACGCTCGTGGCTACACCTTC. Based on the CDR3 plus reference TRBV29-1 and TRBJ1-2, the full variable domain is SAVISQKPSRDICQRGTSLTIQCQVDSQVTMMFWYRQQPGQSLTLIATANQGSEATYESGFVIDKFPISRPNLTFSTLTVSNMSPEDSSIYLCSVAGDARGYTFGSGTRLTVV.

The chain uses TRBV20-1 and TRBJ2-7; TRBD1 agrees at 8 bases. This CDR3 contains 13 residues. Germline V gives CDR1 DFQATT, CDR2 SNEGSKA (reference sequence). V was clipped by 3 bases and J by 5 bases; unmatched bases: 6. The CDR3 protein is CSASADREDEQYF. In DNA, the CDR3 is TGCAGTGCTAGCGCGGACAGGGAGGACGAGCAGTACTTC.

A few counts support this clonotype. The chain is built from TRBV3-1 and TRBJ2-1; D gene uncertain. V was pared by 3 bases and J by 8 bases, with 17 bases between. Germline lookup yields CDR1 LGHDT and CDR2 YNNKEL (reference sequence). The CDR3 spans 15 residues. CDR3 nucleotides: TGTGCCAGCAGCCAGGGCGCTGGCGCTCGGGATGAGCAGTTCTTC. It translates to CASSQGAGARDEQFF.

This clonotype was seen at least ten times. The chain employs TRBV7-6 and TRBJ1-1, with no clear D. The CDR3 covers 15 residues. Germline values: CDR1 SGHVS, CDR2 FNYEAQ. V was trimmed by 2 bases and J by 0 bases, leaving 10 bases between them. The DNA for the CDR3 is TGTGCCAGCAGCTTACTGGCCGGAATGAACACTGAAGCTTTCTTT. The encoded protein is CASSLLAGMNTEAFF.

In this sample, this clonotype turned up many times. The chain combines TRBV29-1 with TRBJ1-1; D not certain. The CDR3 runs 12 residues. The germline CDR1 and CDR2 sequences are SQVTM and ANQGSEA. V shed 3 bases and J shed 3 bases, with 8 bases lying between them. The CDR3 protein is CSVDSEYTEAFF. The CDR3 region has the DNA TGCAGCGTTGATTCCGAGTACACTGAAGCTTTCTTT.

This chain joins TRBV6-5 and TRBJ1-2; TRBD1 is a possible D gene (6 bases). Trimming stripped 2 bases from V and 1 base from J, with 17 bases between. Germline V lookup: CDR1 MNHEY, CDR2 SVGAGI. The CDR3 has 17 residues. The DNA for the CDR3 is TGTGCCAGCAGTTACCGCCGACCAGGGGAGATTAACTATGGCTACACCTTC. Encoded protein: CASSYRRPGEINYGYTF.

This clonotype was seen repeatedly, ten times or more. The chain links TRBV7-9 to TRBJ2-5; TRBD1 matches at 8 bases. V gave up 4 bases and J gave up 8 bases; unmatched junction bases: 6. The CDR3 runs to 13 residues. Per the germline V gene, CDR1 is SEHNR and CDR2 is FQNEAQ (reference sequence). DNA for the CDR3: TGTGCCAGCAGCTCCGGGACAGGACCTACCCAGTACTTC. This translates into CASSSGTGPTQYF.

The V gene is TRBV29-1, the J gene TRBJ1-3, with D tentatively TRBD1 (5 bases). Deletions cut 4 bases from V and 0 bases from J, with 13 bases between. Germline values: CDR1 SQVTM, CDR2 ANQGSEA. The CDR3 length is 15 residues. CDR3 DNA: TGCAGCGTTGCTCACAGGTCCTTCTCTGGAAACACCATATATTTT. Amino acid sequence: CSVAHRSFSGNTIYF.

This clonotype was found many times. The rearrangement links TRBV10-3 to TRBJ2-7; D is unclear. This CDR3 spans 12 amino acids. CDR1 is ENHRY and CDR2 is SYGVKD in the germline V gene. The V and J ends lost 3 bases and 3 bases respectively, with 6 bases between them. The CDR3 protein is CAISEGGYEQYF. The CDR3 DNA sequence: TGTGCCATCAGTGAAGGTGGCTACGAGCAGTACTTC.

The sample holds many counts of this clonotype. V and J are TRBV28 and TRBJ2-2; TRBD2 is a possible D gene (5 bases). CDR1 is MDHEN, CDR2 SYDVKM, per germline. The length of the CDR3 is 12 residues. With 8 bases removed from V and 7 bases from J, the gap between germline ends came to 11 bases. The CDR3 reads CASVRGHGELFF. The CDR3 DNA is TGTGCCAGCGTCCGGGGTCACGGGGAGCTGTTTTTT. Using reference TRBV28 and TRBJ2-2 for the parts outside the CDR3, the full variable domain is DVKVTQSSRYLVKRTGEKVFLECVQDMDHENMFWYRQDPGLGLRLIYFSYDVKMKEKGDIPEGYSVSREKKERFSLILESASTNQTSMYLCASVRGHGELFFGEGSRLTVL.

This clonotype was counted ten times or more. The V call is TRBV7-6, the J call TRBJ2-1; 7 bases are shared with TRBD1. Germline V lookup: CDR1 SGHVS, CDR2 FNYEAQ. The V segment lost 0 bases and the J segment 7 bases; nucleotides outside the gene matches: 3. CDR3 length equals 14 residues. The CDR3 nucleotides are TGTGCCAGCAGCTTAGCTGAGGGGGCGAATGAGCAGTTCTTC. It specifies CASSLAEGANEQFF.

This clonotype was observed many times. V usage is TRBV6-1 and J usage is TRBJ2-3, with D unresolved. This CDR3 region has 16 residues. Looked up from germline, CDR1 is MNHNS and CDR2 is SASEGT. The V and J ends lost 0 bases and 6 bases respectively, with 16 bases between them. The CDR3 here is CASSEAGRKSVDTQYF. The CDR3 DNA follows: TGTGCCAGCAGTGAAGCAGGTCGGAAAAGCGTCGATACGCAGTATTTT.

This clonotype has a handful of counts. The rearrangement links TRBV10-3 to TRBJ2-3; 9 bases fit TRBD2. Germline loops: CDR1 ENHRY, CDR2 SYGVKD. CDR3 size: 15 residues. Trimming took 7 bases from V and 2 from J; bases not matched to a gene: 7. CDR3 sequence: CAIKAAGGYTDTQYF. The CDR3, as DNA: TGTGCCATCAAGGCAGCGGGGGGCTACACAGATACGCAGTATTTT.

This clonotype occurred many times. This chain uses TRBV7-2 with TRBJ1-5, with D perhaps matching TRBD1 (6 bases). The germline V gene encodes CDR1 SGHTA and CDR2 FQGNSA. The CDR3 runs 15 residues. V lost 5 bases and J lost 3, with 14 bases in between. CDR3 DNA: TGTGCCAGCAGCCCCGGACAGATCCCCAATCAGCCCCAGCATTTT. As protein: CASSPGQIPNQPQHF.

In its sample, this clonotype was seen many times. CDR3 coding DNA: TGCAGCGTTGTTCGCGGTCTCGAATATGGCTACACCTTC. Translation: CSVVRGLEYGYTF. This sequence joins TRBV29-1 and TRBJ1-2, with D unresolved. The germline V gene has CDR1 SQVTM and CDR2 ANQGSEA. CDR3 length: 13 amino acids. The V end was cut by 4 bases, the J end by 5 bases, with 14 bases between.

The sample holds a few counts of this clonotype. The rearrangement uses TRBV19 and TRBJ1-5; 8 positions match TRBD1. Germline V gene data show CDR1 as LNHDA and CDR2 as SQIVND (reference sequence). This CDR3 comprises 14 residues. J lost 3 bases, V lost 4 bases, and 2 bases had no gene match. The CDR3 is CASSTGGFNQPQHF. In DNA, the CDR3 is TGTGCCAGTAGTACAGGGGGCTTCAATCAGCCCCAGCATTTT.

The rearrangement uses TRBV6-6 and TRBJ1-2, with 7 bases fitting TRBD1. The CDR3 contains 13 residues. Germline CDR1 is MNHNY and CDR2 is SVGAGI (reference sequence). Trimming removed 10 bases from V and 3 bases from J; junction bases left unmatched: 8. The CDR3 here is CATRGTADYGYTF. The CDR3 DNA reads as TGTGCCACCCGGGGGACAGCAGACTATGGCTACACCTTC.

This clonotype was found many times. The rearrangement uses TRBV9 and TRBJ2-1; possible D gene TRBD2, 6 bases. The CDR3 is 15 residues long. The germline CDR1 and CDR2 sequences are SGDLS and YYNGEE. Deletions cut 7 bases from V and 6 bases from J, with 20 bases between. For the CDR3, the DNA is TGTGCCAGCCACCCTTTCGGCGGGGCCCCCAATGAGCAGTTCTTC. Translation: CASHPFGGAPNEQFF.

The chain employs TRBV7-9 and TRBJ2-3; no definite D call. This CDR3 spans 16 amino acids. V lost 3 bases to trimming and J lost 0 bases, with 13 bases between them. Germline CDR1 SEHNR, CDR2 FQNEAQ (reference sequence). CDR3 protein: CASSLLQESSTDTQYF. Here the CDR3 DNA reads TGTGCCAGCAGCTTGTTGCAGGAATCTAGCACAGATACGCAGTATTTT.

The table lists this clonotype with many counts. This chain connects TRBV5-1 to TRBJ2-1; TRBD2 matches at 9 bases. Germline lookup yields CDR1 SGHRS and CDR2 YFSETQ. V was clipped by 0 bases and J by 7 bases; unmatched bases: 8. CDR3 length: 16 amino acids. CDR3: CASSLVAGLASNEQFF. The CDR3 region has the DNA TGCGCCAGCAGCTTGGTAGCCGGACTAGCGTCGAATGAGCAGTTCTTC.